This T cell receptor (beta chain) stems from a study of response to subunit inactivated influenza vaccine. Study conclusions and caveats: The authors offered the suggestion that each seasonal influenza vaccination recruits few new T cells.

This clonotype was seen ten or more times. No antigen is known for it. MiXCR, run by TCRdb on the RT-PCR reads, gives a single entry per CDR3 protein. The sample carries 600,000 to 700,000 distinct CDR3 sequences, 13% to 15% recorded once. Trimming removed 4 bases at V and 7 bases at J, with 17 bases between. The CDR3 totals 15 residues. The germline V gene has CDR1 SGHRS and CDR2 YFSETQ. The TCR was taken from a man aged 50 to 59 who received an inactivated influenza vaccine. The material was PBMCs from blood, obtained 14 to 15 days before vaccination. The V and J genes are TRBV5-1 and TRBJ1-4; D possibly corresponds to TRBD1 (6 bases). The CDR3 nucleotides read TGCGCCAGCAGCAGTGGTAGGGGGGCAGGTGAAAAACTGTTTTTT. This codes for CASSSGRGAGEKLFF.